Here is one TCR beta chain with its context. Its specific antigen is unknown. Nothing much larger sits one base from this clone, and base qualities are not available. At the junction V is shortened by 1 base and J by 1 base, with 7 bases in between. Inclusive of the bounding cysteine and phenylalanine, the CDR3 is 13 residues long. The retained sequence is limited to the CDR3, 39 bases, with the frame set at the first base. The germline V gene sets CDR1 to SQVTM and CDR2 to ANQGSEA. The record originates from a study of T cells in Graves' hyperthyroidism and ophthalmopathy (dated by TCRdb to about 2019). Looking at the study overall: Peripheral blood was collected at initial diagnosis, before any treatment. Prospective prediction of ophthalmopathy was tested in an independent validation cohort of 18 hyperthyroidism patients and around 16 patients who later progressed to ophthalmopathy. To identify distinguishing TCR V-J signatures, a discovery cohort of 90 to 100 patients was used, comprising 43 with Graves' ophthalmopathy and 57 with stable Graves' hyperthyroidism. For training and testing, the roughly 100 patients in the discovery cohort were randomly divided in a 7:3 ratio. After sampling, hyperthyroidism patients received methimazole starting at 30 mg daily, and ophthalmopathy patients received high-dose intravenous methylprednisolone. The study also compared thyroid tissue and blood T-cell repertoires from a handful of Graves' hyperthyroidism patients. According to the paper, TCR Vbeta CDR3 sequencing was carried out on about 140 peripheral blood samples, which came from approximately 41 ophthalmopathy, around 75 hyperthyroidism and around 17 progressor patients.

Stable Graves' hyperthyroidism was defined as the absence of progression to ophthalmopathy over 18 months of follow-up. Hyperthyroidism patients were aged 18 to 65 years and newly diagnosed, with disease duration of less than 2 months. Patients with uncontrolled infections, other autoimmune diseases, pregnancy or lactation were excluded. Clinical symptoms, serum thyroxine and TRAb, thyroid ultrasound, and orbital computed tomography formed the basis for the diagnoses. PBMCs were isolated from 7.5 to 10 ml of fresh peripheral blood by Ficoll-Paque density gradient centrifugation. Trizol reagent was used to extract total RNA, and RNA quality was then checked on an Agilent 2100 Bioanalyzer. TCR beta CDR3 regions were amplified from RNA transcripts. A first-round RT-PCR of the TCR CDR3 used the HTBI primer set with the Qiagen OneStep RT-PCR kit. Libraries were constructed in a second round of multiplex PCR, after which size selection and purification were carried out. The libraries were sequenced on an Illumina HiSeq2000 using paired-end 100 bp reads. Per the source publication's procedure: Raw data were processed with SOAPnuke, discarding reads with adapters, uncalled bases, mean Phred below 15, or no exact constant-primer or identifier match. COPE v1.2.5 was used to merge high-quality paired reads, and clonotypes were defined as unique nucleotide sequences. Clonotypes were aligned to IMGT TRBV, TRBD and TRBJ reference segments using MiTCR v1.1. The analysis was restricted to V-J combinations with a frequency above 0.0001, which together covered about 99% of the repertoires. The TCS score was defined as F50 (clonal expansion) divided by E x V (chaos), with BLOSUM62-based TCRdist calculated between CDR3 peptides within each V-J. Welch's t-statistics and random forest reduced several hundred V-J features to fewer than 15, which were used in a naive Bayes classifier (R e1071). TCRdb's own reprocessing of the public reads used fastp at Q25 and MiXCR and kept productive beta chains. Every distinct CDR3 protein forms one entry, paired with its most common genes and DNA. It is TCRdb's table, rather than the study itself, that gives the V and J calls and clone size. The sample records some 690,000 distinct CDR3 sequences, around 15% of which are singletons. Around 15% of the sample belongs to the ten largest clones.

Paper-wide results and their limitations: No statistical method was used to fix the sample size in advance, and group allocation was not hidden from the investigators. During validation, the model predicted progression to ophthalmopathy a median of around 7 months ahead of onset, with almost 71% sensitivity and around 73% specificity. In cross-validation, a model built on a 13 V-J signature told ophthalmopathy apart from stable hyperthyroidism with just under 90% sensitivity and roughly 83% specificity, and in testing the same model reached 80%/75%. Most expanded thyroid clonotypes (frequency above 0.001) were also detected in blood, suggesting blood repertoires may reflect thyroid immune responses.

This clonotype was obtained from a man aged 45-65 years with Graves' hyperthyroidism. Sequencing used blood. This chain joins TRBV29-1 to TRBJ1-1, with no reliable assignment of the D segment. DNA sequence: TGCAGCGTTGAAGTAGGTTGGAACACTGAAGCTTTCTTT. Protein translation: CSVEVGWNTEAFF. With the portions outside the CDR3 filled from the reference TRBV29-1 and TRBJ1-1 genes, the complete variable region becomes SAVISQKPSRDICQRGTSLTIQCQVDSQVTMMFWYRQQPGQSLTLIATANQGSEATYESGFVIDKFPISRPNLTFSTLTVSNMSPEDSSIYLCSVEVGWNTEAFFGQGTRLTVV.